This T cell receptor beta chain was captured by sequencing in a study of siplizumab effects on memory and regulatory T cells. Some clones are missing from TCRdb's copy, which holds only in-frame ones; the method was immunoSEQ multiplex PCR. Among about 120,000 clones listed, just under 95% were seen once. Of note for this clone: Antigen specificity is unknown.

The study, taken as a whole, reports: Roughly 75-95% of dividing CD4+ or CD8+ clones were without an attributable naive or memory phenotype. Significant reduction of alloreactive sequences traceable to unstimulated CD4+ memory cells was observed with siplizumab. Proliferating Tregs in siplizumab cultures were never verified as suppressive. Most alloreactive clones went unmapped to unstimulated subsets; only a minor fraction mapped.

The TCR was taken from a human donor in good health. The specimen was non-Treg CD4+ T cells sorted from blood.

Here the CDR3 reads CASSGQGTEAFF. DNA of the CDR3: TGTGCCAGCAGCGGACAGGGCACTGAAGCTTTCTTT. The chain carries TRBV7-2 and TRBJ1-1; 8 bases match TRBD1. The CDR3 has 12 amino acids. CDR1 and CDR2 (germline): SGHTA, FQGNSA. The ends lost 5 bases at V and 4 bases at J; junction bases unmatched: 0.